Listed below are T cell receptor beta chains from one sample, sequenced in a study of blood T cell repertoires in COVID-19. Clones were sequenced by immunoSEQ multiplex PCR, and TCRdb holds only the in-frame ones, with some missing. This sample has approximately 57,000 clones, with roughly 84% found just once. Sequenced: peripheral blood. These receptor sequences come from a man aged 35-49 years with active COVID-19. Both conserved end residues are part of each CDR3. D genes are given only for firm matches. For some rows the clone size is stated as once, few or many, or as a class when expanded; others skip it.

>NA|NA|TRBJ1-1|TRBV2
CASSVGRARTEAFF
TGTGCCAGCAGTGTGGGCAGGGCACGCACTGAAGCTTTCTTT
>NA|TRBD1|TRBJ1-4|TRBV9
CASSARDSGNEKLFF
TGTGCCAGCAGCGCTCGGGACAGCGGAAATGAAAAACTGTTTTTT
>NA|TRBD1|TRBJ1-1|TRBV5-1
CASRQGLLNTEAFF
TGCGCCAGCCGACAGGGGCTCCTGAACACTGAAGCTTTCTTT
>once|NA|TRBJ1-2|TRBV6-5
CASSYGGRGYGYTF
TGTGCCAGCAGTTATGGGGGGAGAGGGTATGGCTACACCTTC
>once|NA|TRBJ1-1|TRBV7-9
CASSLEGDTEAFF
TGTGCCAGCAGCTTAGAAGGGGACACTGAAGCTTTCTTT
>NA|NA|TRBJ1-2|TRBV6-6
CASSYFTGRGSGGYTF
TGTGCCAGCAGTTACTTCACAGGACGGGGGAGCGGTGGCTACACCTTC
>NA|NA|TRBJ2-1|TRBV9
CASSVGGEPTYNEQFF
TGTGCCAGCAGCGTGGGGGGAGAACCAACCTACAATGAGCAGTTCTTC
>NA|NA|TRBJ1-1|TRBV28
CASRLSGGFGTEAFF
TGTGCCAGCAGACTCAGCGGGGGCTTTGGGACTGAAGCTTTCTTT
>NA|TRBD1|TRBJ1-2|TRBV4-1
CASNGGGPGYTF
TGCGCCAGCAATGGAGGGGGCCCTGGCTACACCTTC
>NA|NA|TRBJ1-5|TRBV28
CASNTQVDQPQHF
TGTGCCAGCAATACACAGGTGGATCAGCCCCAGCATTTT
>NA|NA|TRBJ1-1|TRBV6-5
CASSYGQLNTEAFF
TGTGCCAGCAGTTACGGACAGCTGAACACTGAAGCTTTCTTT
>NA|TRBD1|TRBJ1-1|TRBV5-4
CASSKGGQGNTEAFF
TGTGCCAGCAGCAAGGGCGGACAGGGGAACACTGAAGCTTTCTTT
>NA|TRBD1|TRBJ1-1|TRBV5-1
CASSFTGVGGTEAFF
TGCGCCAGCAGCTTTACAGGGGTTGGGGGCACTGAAGCTTTCTTT
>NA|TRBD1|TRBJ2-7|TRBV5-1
CASSPTPRTGYYEQYF
TGCGCCAGCAGCCCGACCCCCCGGACAGGGTACTACGAGCAGTACTTC
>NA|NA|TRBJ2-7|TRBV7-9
CASSPSGGEAFRYF
TGTGCCAGCAGCCCCTCCGGAGGGGAGGCATTCAGGTACTTC
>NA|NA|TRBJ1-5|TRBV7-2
CASTHSGKPQHF
TGTGCCAGCACCCACTCCGGGAAGCCCCAGCATTTT
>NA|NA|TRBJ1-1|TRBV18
CASSPNQGRMNTEAFF
TGTGCCAGCTCACCAAATCAGGGTCGCATGAACACTGAAGCTTTCTTT
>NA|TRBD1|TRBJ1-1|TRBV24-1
CATRETGMDTEAFF
TGTGCCACCAGAGAGACAGGGATGGACACTGAAGCTTTCTTT
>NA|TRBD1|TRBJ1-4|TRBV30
CAWSKDRGREKLFF
TGTGCCTGGAGTAAGGACAGGGGTCGTGAAAAACTGTTTTTT
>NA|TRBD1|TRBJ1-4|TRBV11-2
CASSFGTGLSNEKLFF
TGTGCCAGCAGCTTTGGGACAGGGCTATCTAATGAAAAACTGTTTTTT
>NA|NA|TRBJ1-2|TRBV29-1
CSVETGQGGYTF
TGCAGCGTTGAAACGGGTCAGGGGGGCTACACCTTC
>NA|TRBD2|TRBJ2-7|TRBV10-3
CAISPREVGEQYF
TGTGCCATCAGCCCTCGGGAGGTGGGCGAGCAGTACTTC
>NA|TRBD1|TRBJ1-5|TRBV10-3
CAISEADRGRGGNQPQHF
TGTGCCATCAGTGAGGCGGACAGGGGGCGGGGAGGCAATCAGCCCCAGCATTTT
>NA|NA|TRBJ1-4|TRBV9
CASNRGRTNEKLFF
TGTGCCAGCAATAGAGGTAGAACTAATGAAAAACTGTTTTTT
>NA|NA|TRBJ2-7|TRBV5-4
CASSSLGSYEQYF
TGTGCCAGCAGCTCTTTGGGCAGCTACGAGCAGTACTTC
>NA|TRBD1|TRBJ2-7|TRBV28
CASSKPDRASSYEQYF
TGTGCCAGCAGTAAACCCGACAGGGCGAGCTCCTACGAGCAGTACTTC
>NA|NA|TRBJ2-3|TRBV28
CASSLTESTDTQYF
TGTGCCAGCAGTTTGACAGAGAGCACAGATACGCAGTATTTT
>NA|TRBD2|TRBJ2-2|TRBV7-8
CASSPPGLATTGELFF
TGTGCCAGCAGCCCACCGGGACTAGCCACCACCGGGGAGCTGTTTTTT
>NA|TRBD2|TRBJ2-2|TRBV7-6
CASSLAMAGGANTGELFF
TGTGCCAGCAGCTTAGCTATGGCGGGAGGGGCGAACACCGGGGAGCTGTTTTTT
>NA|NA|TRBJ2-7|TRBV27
CASSEARGAGKDEQYF
TGTGCCAGCAGTGAGGCCCGGGGGGCAGGGAAAGACGAGCAGTACTTC
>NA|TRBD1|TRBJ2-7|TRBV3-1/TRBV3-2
CASSQARDSWNEQYF
TGTGCCAGCAGCCAAGCTCGGGACAGTTGGAACGAGCAGTACTTC
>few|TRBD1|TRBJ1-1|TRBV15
CATSKGQGGRYTEAFF
TGTGCCACCAGCAAAGGACAGGGGGGAAGGTACACTGAAGCTTTCTTT
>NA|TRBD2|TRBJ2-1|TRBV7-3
CASSLGLADNEQFF
TGTGCCAGCAGCTTGGGACTAGCGGACAATGAGCAGTTCTTC
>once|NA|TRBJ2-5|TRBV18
CASSRDQETQYF
TGTGCCAGCTCTCGGGATCAAGAGACCCAGTACTTC
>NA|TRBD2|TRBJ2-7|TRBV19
CASSISGLAETYEQYF
TGTGCCAGTAGTATTTCGGGACTAGCGGAAACCTACGAGCAGTACTTC
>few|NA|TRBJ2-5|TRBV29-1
CSVEDITEQETQYF
TGCAGCGTTGAAGATATAACAGAGCAAGAGACCCAGTACTTC
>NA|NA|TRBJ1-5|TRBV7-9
CASSPLTGLNQPQHF
TGTGCCAGCAGCCCTTTAACAGGGCTCAATCAGCCCCAGCATTTT
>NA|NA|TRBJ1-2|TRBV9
CASSVGPGDLGGYTF
TGTGCCAGCAGCGTAGGCCCAGGGGATTTAGGTGGCTACACCTTC
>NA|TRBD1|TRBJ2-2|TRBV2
CATRTGGRTGELFF
TGTGCCACCAGGACAGGGGGTAGGACCGGGGAGCTGTTTTTT
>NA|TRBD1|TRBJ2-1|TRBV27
CASSSLDRGDEQFF
TGTGCCAGCAGTTCCCTCGACAGGGGCGATGAGCAGTTCTTC
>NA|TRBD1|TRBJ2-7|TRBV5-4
CASSLEGTGNSEQYF
TGTGCCAGCAGCTTGGAAGGGACAGGGAACTCCGAGCAGTACTTC
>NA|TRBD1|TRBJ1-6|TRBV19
CASSPGGGSPLHF
TGTGCCAGTAGTCCAGGGGGAGGATCACCCCTCCACTTT